These 23 T cell receptor beta chains were sequenced from one sample in a study of blood T cell repertoires in COVID-19. The protocol was immunoSEQ multiplex PCR, while the TCRdb copy is restricted to in-frame clones and leaves out a portion. In the table there are approximately 140,000 clones, roughly 84% of which are singletons. Source material: PBMCs or T cells enriched from blood (not recorded which). Receptors originate from a woman between 45 and 65 years old who had been exposed to COVID-19.

V is TRBV12-3 or TRBV12-4 and J is TRBJ1-2, with D possibly TRBD1 on 5 matching bases. Trimming removed 4 bases at V and 5 bases at J, with 8 bases between. The CDR3 runs 12 residues. The CDR3 coding sequence is TGTGCCAGCAGTTGGAGGGGATATGGCTACACCTTC. As protein: CASSWRGYGYTF.

The chain carries TRBV7-2 and TRBJ1-6; 10 positions agree with TRBD1. V trimming: 5 bases; J trimming: 9 bases; junction bases outside the gene matches: 4. From germline, CDR1 is SGHTA and CDR2 FQGNSA. The CDR3 runs 14 residues. CDR3 residues: CASSPRDRGSPLHF. For the CDR3, the DNA is TGTGCCAGCAGCCCCCGGGACAGGGGTTCACCCCTCCACTTT.

The chain recombines TRBV12-5 with TRBJ1-1; tentative D call: TRBD1 (6 bases). The CDR3 runs 14 residues. The V end lost 0 bases, the J end lost 11 bases, and 16 bases lay between the germline ends. CDR1 is LGHNT and CDR2 is FRNRAP in the germline V gene. CDR3 DNA: TGTGCTAGTGGTTTGGTGGGGACACCTCTTGGGGCTTTCTTT. Encoded protein: CASGLVGTPLGAFF.

The rearrangement joins TRBV7-9 to TRBJ1-3, with D uncertain. Trimming removed 2 bases at V and 0 bases at J, with 8 bases between. Germline CDR1 and CDR2: SEHNR and FQNEAQ (reference sequence). The CDR3 runs to 15 residues. The CDR3 loop is CASSLLANSGNTIYF. The CDR3 DNA sequence: TGTGCCAGCAGCTTACTCGCTAACTCTGGAAACACCATATATTTT.

The rearrangement uses TRBV7-2 and TRBJ2-5; weak D call: TRBD2 (5 bases). Germline V gives CDR1 SGHTA, CDR2 FQGNSA. The V gene lost 7 bases and the J gene lost 2 bases, with 11 bases spanning the gap. This CDR3 has 13 residues. In DNA form, the CDR3 reads TGTGCCAGCAATGGAGCGGTACAAGAGACCCAGTACTTC. It specifies CASNGAVQETQYF. The full variable domain, with the rest looked up from reference TRBV7-2 and TRBJ2-5, is GAGVSQSPSNKVTEKGKDVELRCDPISGHTALYWYRQSLGQGLEFLIYFQGNSAPDKSGLPSDRFSAERTGGSVSTLTIQRTQQEDSAVYLCASNGAVQETQYFGPGTRLLVL.

This clone was observed a single time. V is TRBV19 and J is TRBJ2-5, with 13 bases that match TRBD2. The ends lost 7 bases at V and 7 bases at J; junction bases unmatched: 6. This CDR3 comprises 14 residues. The germline gives CDR1 LNHDA, CDR2 SQIVND (reference sequence). The CDR3 DNA is TGTGCCAGTAAGGGACTAGCGGGGTCCGGGACCCAGTACTTC. This encodes CASKGLAGSGTQYF.

The rearrangement joins TRBV6-2 or TRBV6-3 to TRBJ2-7; 11 positions match TRBD1. CDR1 and CDR2 (germline): MNHEY, SVGEGT. The CDR3 has 17 amino acids. After removal of 6 bases from V and 7 bases from J, the junction contained 17 bases not matched to a gene. The CDR3 here is CASSPNNLDRGPREQYF. CDR3 nucleotide sequence: TGTGCCAGCAGCCCTAACAATCTGGACAGGGGGCCGAGGGAGCAGTACTTC.

The table lists this clone with a count of one. This CDR3 is CASSSFYRGTGELFF. CDR3 nucleotide sequence: TGCGCCAGCAGCTCATTCTACCGAGGTACCGGGGAGCTGTTTTTT. The chain links TRBV5-1 to TRBJ2-2; D remains ambiguous. V was shortened by 3 bases and J by 5 bases, with 14 bases between the two germline ends. The CDR3 contains 15 residues. Germline-derived CDR1 and CDR2 are SGHRS and YFSETQ.

The chain has TRBV7-9 and TRBJ2-7; D might be TRBD1 (5 bases). The ends were cut back, 7 bases at V and 2 bases at J, with 12 bases in the middle. This CDR3 is 13 amino acids long. Germline V gene sequence: CDR1 SEHNR, CDR2 FQNEAQ (reference sequence). CDR3 in amino acids: CASTSQGTYEQYF. The CDR3, as DNA: TGTGCCAGCACCTCTCAGGGTACCTACGAGCAGTACTTC.

The chain joins TRBV6-2 or TRBV6-3 to TRBJ2-3; the match to TRBD2 covers 10 bases. Germline V gene lookup returns CDR1 MNHEY and CDR2 SVGEGT. J lost 0 bases, V lost 5 bases, and 5 bases had no gene match. This CDR3 comprises 16 residues. The CDR3 sequence is CASSPTSGTSTDTQYF. For the CDR3, the DNA is TGTGCCAGCAGTCCCACTAGCGGGACTAGCACAGATACGCAGTATTTT.

The V and J genes are TRBV18 and TRBJ1-2, with a possible D match to TRBD1 (5 bases). Germline V gene data show CDR1 as KGHSH and CDR2 as LQKENI. V lost 1 base and J 0 bases, leaving 24 bases between the germline ends. This CDR3 has 20 residues. DNA for the CDR3: TGTGCCAGCTCACCACTCGAGCGGGGGGAAACGATAAATGCTAACTATGGCTACACCTTC. Translation gives CASSPLERGETINANYGYTF.

DNA of the CDR3: TGCAGCGTTGAGCCTCGAAGCTACTACAATGAGCAGTTCTTC. It yields the protein CSVEPRSYYNEQFF. The chain combines TRBV29-1 with TRBJ2-1; no clear D gene. Per the germline V gene, CDR1 is SQVTM and CDR2 is ANQGSEA. The length of the CDR3 is 14 residues. V lost 3 bases and J 3 bases, leaving 12 bases between the germline ends.

The chain recombines TRBV2 with TRBJ1-1, with D maybe TRBD1 (5 bases). The CDR3 runs 13 residues. The germline V gene has CDR1 SNHLY and CDR2 FYNNEI. The V end was cut by 7 bases, the J end by 1 base, with 10 bases between. CDR3 nucleotides: TGTGCCAGCATGGAGGGGTCGAACACTGAAGCTTTCTTT. The encoded protein is CASMEGSNTEAFF.

Comment on this clone: Its ends do not fully match the called genes, so a read error is possible. This chain joins TRBV5-1 and TRBJ2-1; D remains ambiguous. The germline V gene encodes CDR1 SGHRS and CDR2 YFSETQ. The CDR3 length is 16 residues. The CDR3 bases are TGCGCCAGCAACTTGTTATTATCCAGTACCTACAATGAGCAGTTCTTC. It translates to CASNLLLSSTYNEQFF.

The rearrangement links TRBV11-2 to TRBJ1-4; D ambiguous. Germline CDR1 reads SGHAT; CDR2 reads FQNNGV. The CDR3 loop spans 14 amino acids. Trimming shortened V by 5 bases and J by 2 bases, and 9 bases separated the two germline ends. DNA for the CDR3: TGTGCCAGCAGCACCGGGTCGACTAATGAAAAACTGTTTTTT. This gives the protein CASSTGSTNEKLFF.

The V gene is TRBV11-3, the J gene TRBJ2-5; TRBD1 matches 7 bases. Trimming cost V 4 bases and J 5 bases; bases outside gene matches: 7. From germline, CDR1 is SGHNT and CDR2 YENEEA. The CDR3 runs to 14 residues. The CDR3 region has the DNA TGTGCCAGCAGCTCCGGACAGGTCTCGGAGACCCAGTACTTC. Amino acids: CASSSGQVSETQYF.

This chain uses TRBV9 with TRBJ1-2, with D possibly TRBD1 on 6 matching bases. CDR1 and CDR2 from the germline V gene are SGDLS and YYNGEE. Deletions cut 0 bases from V and 6 bases from J, with 12 bases between. This CDR3 is 14 amino acids long. The CDR3 protein is CASSVGWDTNGYTF. The CDR3 DNA is TGTGCCAGCAGCGTAGGTTGGGACACCAATGGCTACACCTTC.

The gene calls are TRBV7-2 and TRBJ1-3; the D gene is possibly TRBD1 (6 bases). Germline CDR1 is SGHTA and CDR2 is FQGNSA. Trimming took 5 bases from V and 4 from J, leaving 9 bases between them. The CDR3 length is 13 residues. CDR3 nucleotide sequence: TGTGCCAGCAGCCAAGACAGGGGAAACACCATATATTTT. Protein sequence: CASSQDRGNTIYF.

The chain combines TRBV7-9 with TRBJ1-1; D remains unclear. The germline V and J ends were trimmed by 4 bases and 1 base, with 16 bases remaining between them. CDR3 length equals 16 residues. CDR1 and CDR2 (germline): SEHNR, FQNEAQ (reference sequence). CDR3: CASSSRGVTRNTEAFF. The CDR3 coding sequence is TGTGCCAGCAGCTCCCGGGGAGTGACTCGGAACACTGAAGCTTTCTTT.

The chain carries TRBV29-1 and TRBJ1-1; the D is unclear. CDR3 length equals 12 residues. Trimming cost V 3 bases and J 6 bases, with 11 bases left between them. Germline V CDR1 and CDR2: SQVTM, ANQGSEA. CDR3 sequence: CSVDTGGAEAFF. The CDR3 DNA is TGCAGCGTTGATACCGGCGGAGCTGAAGCTTTCTTT.

V gene TRBV7-9 combines with J gene TRBJ1-3, with D possibly being TRBD1 (5 bases). This CDR3 spans 16 amino acids. Germline values: CDR1 SEHNR, CDR2 FQNEAQ (reference sequence). Trimming shortened V by 2 bases and J by 1 base, and 12 bases separated the two germline ends. In DNA, the CDR3 is TGTGCCAGCAGCTTAAGTCGGGGACTGTCTGGAAACACCATATATTTT. Encoded protein: CASSLSRGLSGNTIYF.

The gene calls are TRBV4-3 and TRBJ1-1; no clear D gene. The CDR3 has 15 residues. V was trimmed by 2 bases and J by 10 bases, leaving 20 bases between them. Germline V gives CDR1 LGHNA, CDR2 YSLEER. CDR3 in DNA: TGCGCCAGCAGCCAAAGCTATGGCGGAGGTTTCGGAGCTTTCTTT. It translates to CASSQSYGGGFGAFF.

This chain uses TRBV7-2 with TRBJ1-1; 11 nucleotides agree with TRBD1. Trimming removed 3 bases from V and 8 bases from J; junction bases left unmatched: 11. The CDR3 consists of 16 residues. In germline, CDR1 is SGHTA, CDR2 FQGNSA. The CDR3 loop is CASSFQTGTGGLEAFF. Written as DNA, the CDR3 is TGTGCCAGCAGCTTTCAAACCGGGACAGGGGGTTTGGAAGCTTTCTTT.